The rows below give T cell receptor beta chains drawn from one sample of a study of beta chain features in type 1 diabetes. Some clones are missing from TCRdb's copy, which holds only in-frame ones; the method was immunoSEQ multiplex PCR. The sample shows 200,000 to 250,000 clones, over 7.5% of them seen only once. The sequenced sample consisted of naive CD4+ T cells from blood. These receptors came from a young woman in good health. Both conserved end residues are part of each CDR3. The D gene is left open where the match is weak. The size field is filled for only some rows; it gives once, few, many or a size class.

>NA|TRBD1|TRBV29-1|TRBJ2-7
CSAGTGKVEQYF
TGCAGCGCCGGGACAGGGAAGGTCGAGCAGTACTTC
>few|NA|TRBV30|TRBJ2-2
CAWVRHSRLGAGELFF
TGTGCCTGGGTCCGTCACTCCCGTTTGGGAGCCGGGGAGCTGTTTTTT
>few|NA|TRBV30|TRBJ1-5
CAWSVAGMQSQPQHF
TGTGCCTGGAGTGTTGCAGGGATGCAAAGTCAGCCCCAGCATTTT
>few|NA|TRBV19|TRBJ2-5
CASSFRGETQYF
TGTGCCAGTAGTTTCAGGGGAGAGACCCAGTACTTC
>few|NA|TRBV5-6|TRBJ2-7
CASSLGTGTYEQYF
TGTGCCAGCAGCTTGGGGACGGGAACCTACGAGCAGTACTTC
>many|TRBD1|TRBV7-9|TRBJ2-5
CASSTLDRKETQYF
TGTGCCAGCAGCACCCTGGACAGGAAAGAGACCCAGTACTTC
>NA|TRBD1|TRBV29-1|TRBJ2-6
CSVADRGESGANVLTF
TGCAGCGTGGCAGACAGGGGGGAATCTGGGGCCAACGTCCTGACTTTC
>few|TRBD2|TRBV4-1|TRBJ2-1
CASSQAPTSGRAVEQFF
TGCGCCAGCAGCCAAGCTCCTACTAGCGGGAGGGCCGTGGAGCAGTTCTTC
>NA|TRBD1|TRBV6-1|TRBJ2-3
CASKGQAHTDTQYF
TGTGCCAGCAAGGGACAGGCACACACAGATACGCAGTATTTT
>NA|NA|TRBV4-2|TRBJ1-1
CASVVAGRGTEAFF
TGTGCCAGCGTAGTCGCAGGGCGCGGCACTGAAGCTTTCTTT
>NA|TRBD1|TRBV15|TRBJ1-1
CATSIETGGTEAFF
TGTGCCACCAGCATAGAGACAGGGGGCACTGAAGCTTTCTTT
>few|NA|TRBV7-3|TRBJ2-5
CASSLVGGQAQETQYF
TGTGCCAGCAGCTTAGTGGGCGGGCAGGCCCAAGAGACCCAGTACTTC
>NA|TRBD1|TRBV28|TRBJ2-6
CATGDSASSGANVLTF
TGTGCCACAGGGGACAGCGCTAGCTCTGGGGCCAACGTCCTGACTTTC
>NA|NA|TRBV7-8|TRBJ2-1
CASSLSRVPSSYNEQFF
TGTGCCAGCAGCTTATCTCGGGTCCCCAGCTCCTACAATGAGCAGTTCTTC
>few|TRBD2|TRBV9|TRBJ2-1
CASSVESRGAYNEQFF
TGTGCCAGCAGCGTAGAGTCTCGGGGGGCCTACAATGAGCAGTTCTTC
>NA|TRBD1|TRBV5-4|TRBJ1-1
CASSGRQGVNTEAFF
TGTGCCAGCAGCGGCCGACAGGGAGTCAACACTGAAGCTTTCTTT
>NA|TRBD1|TRBV2|TRBJ2-1
CARNRGISSYNEQFF
TGTGCCAGAAACAGGGGAATTAGCTCCTACAATGAGCAGTTCTTC
>NA|NA|TRBV6-5|TRBJ1-2
CASSQGVMGSGYTF
TGTGCCAGCAGTCAAGGGGTCATGGGGTCTGGCTACACCTTC
>NA|TRBD2|TRBV5-1|TRBJ2-1
CASSLGLAGGDYNEQFF
TGCGCCAGCAGCCTAGGACTAGCGGGGGGGGATTACAATGAGCAGTTCTTC
>many|TRBD2|TRBV30|TRBJ2-1
CAWSVRRGYAGFF
TGTGCCTGGAGTGTACGGCGGGGGTACGCGGGGTTCTTC
>NA|TRBD1|TRBV4-1|TRBJ2-7
CASSPGTGRSYEQYF
TGCGCCAGCAGCCCAGGGACAGGGAGATCCTACGAGCAGTACTTC
>few|NA|TRBV5-1|TRBJ1-1
CASSRTTDTEAFF
TGCGCCAGCAGCAGGACGACAGACACTGAAGCTTTCTTT
>few|TRBD2|TRBV5-4|TRBJ2-1
CASSLSGRTDNEQFF
TGTGCCAGCAGCCTCAGCGGGAGGACGGACAATGAGCAGTTCTTC
>few|TRBD2|TRBV29-1|TRBJ2-1
CSVEELAGEQFF
TGCAGCGTTGAAGAACTAGCGGGAGAGCAGTTCTTC
>NA|TRBD1|TRBV5-1|TRBJ2-7
CASSSSTGVDYEQYF
TGCGCCAGCAGCTCCTCGACAGGGGTCGACTACGAGCAGTACTTC
>few|TRBD2|TRBV5-1|TRBJ2-1
CASSSLPGLAGSVHEQFF
TGCGCCAGCAGCTCGCTGCCCGGACTAGCGGGGTCGGTCCATGAGCAGTTCTTC
>NA|NA|TRBV6-5|TRBJ1-2
CASSPLRGNGYTF
TGTGCCAGCAGTCCCCTGAGGGGGAATGGCTACACCTTC
>NA|NA|TRBV5-1|TRBJ1-2
CASSWEGRGDGYTF
TGCGCCAGCAGCTGGGAGGGCAGAGGCGATGGCTACACCTTC
>NA|NA|TRBV4-2|TRBJ2-1
CASSQDRGYNEQFF
TGTGCCAGCAGCCAAGATCGGGGGTACAATGAGCAGTTCTTC
>NA|NA|TRBV25-1|TRBJ1-1
CASSDLTGSEAFF
TGTGCCAGCAGTGACCTGACGGGGAGTGAAGCTTTCTTT
>few|TRBD1|TRBV19|TRBJ2-7
CASSSWTGKAEEQYF
TGTGCCAGTAGTAGCTGGACAGGGAAGGCGGAGGAGCAGTACTTC
>NA|TRBD2|TRBV30|TRBJ2-3
CAWSAAGGTDTQYF
TGTGCCTGGAGTGCAGCGGGGGGCACAGATACGCAGTATTTT
>NA|NA|TRBV6-1|TRBJ1-2
CASTPSLYGYTF
TGTGCCAGCACCCCAAGCCTCTATGGCTACACCTTC
>NA|NA|TRBV7-9|TRBJ2-3
CASSFRAREDTQYF
TGTGCCAGCAGCTTCCGGGCCAGGGAAGATACGCAGTATTTT
>few|TRBD1|TRBV30|TRBJ1-1
CAWSVQGDTEAFF
TGTGCCTGGAGTGTCCAGGGGGACACTGAAGCTTTCTTT
>few|NA|TRBV29-1|TRBJ1-1
CSVSPGMNTEAFF
TGCAGCGTTTCCCCAGGGATGAACACTGAAGCTTTCTTT
>NA|TRBD1|TRBV7-2|TRBJ2-2
CASSLPGTGRTGELFF
TGTGCCAGCAGCTTACCCGGGACAGGGAGGACCGGGGAGCTGTTTTTT
>few|TRBD1|TRBV5-1|TRBJ1-5
CASSTTGVGNQPQHF
TGCGCCAGCAGCACGACAGGGGTTGGCAATCAGCCCCAGCATTTT
>NA|TRBD2|TRBV7-9|TRBJ2-2
CASRLNWEGFTGELFF
TGTGCCAGCAGATTAAACTGGGAGGGGTTCACCGGGGAGCTGTTTTTT
>NA|NA|TRBV7-2|TRBJ2-7
CASSLDRLSFGYEQYF
TGTGCCAGCAGCTTAGACCGACTCTCATTCGGTTACGAGCAGTACTTC
>NA|NA|TRBV9|TRBJ2-3
CASSGGPDTQYF
TGTGCCAGCAGCGGGGGCCCAGATACGCAGTATTTT
>few|NA|TRBV19|TRBJ2-1
CASSTGRPSSYNEQFF
TGTGCCAGTAGTACGGGTCGGCCGAGCTCCTACAATGAGCAGTTCTTC
>few|NA|TRBV28|TRBJ2-7
CASRLQGNGEQYF
TGTGCCAGCAGGCTACAGGGAAATGGCGAGCAGTACTTC
>NA|TRBD2|TRBV4-2|TRBJ2-1
CASSQESSLAVNNEQFF
TGTGCCAGCAGCCAAGAGAGTAGCCTAGCGGTTAACAATGAGCAGTTCTTC
>NA|NA|TRBV5-6|TRBJ2-3
CASSPVGTDTQYF
TGTGCCAGCAGCCCGGTTGGCACAGATACGCAGTATTTT
>NA|NA|TRBV30|TRBJ2-1
CAWSRAGFYNEQFF
TGTGCCTGGAGTAGAGCAGGGTTTTACAATGAGCAGTTCTTC
>NA|NA|TRBV6-5|TRBJ2-5
CASRKDWRAETQYF
TGTGCCAGCAGGAAGGACTGGCGGGCAGAGACCCAGTACTTC
>once|TRBD1|TRBV28|TRBJ1-1
CASSLAGQGNTEAFF
TGTGCCAGCAGTTTAGCGGGACAGGGGAACACTGAAGCTTTCTTT
>few|NA|TRBV27|TRBJ2-7
CASSLEPRGTYEQYF
TGTGCCAGCAGTTTAGAACCCAGGGGTACCTACGAGCAGTACTTC
>few|NA|TRBV28|TRBJ1-5
CASSFQAGLEQPQHF
TGTGCCAGCAGTTTTCAGGCAGGGTTGGAGCAGCCCCAGCATTTT
>few|NA|TRBV11-2|TRBJ2-3
CASSPRWRLTDTQYF
TGTGCCAGCAGCCCCAGATGGCGGCTCACAGATACGCAGTATTTT
>few|TRBD1|TRBV28|TRBJ2-7
CASSSSQGRQYF
TGTGCCAGCAGTTCCTCACAGGGGAGGCAGTACTTC
>many|TRBD2|TRBV4-1|TRBJ2-1
CASSGLAGQEQFF
TGCGCCAGCAGCGGACTAGCGGGACAAGAGCAGTTCTTC